This T cell receptor beta chain came from a study of OX40 agonist ivuxolimab in advanced cancers. About the study: Patients' therapy was ivuxolimab, an antibody that acts as an agonist of OX40 (CD134).

TCRdb's copy holds only in-frame clones and misses some; the assay was immunoSEQ multiplex PCR. Of fewer than 90,000 clones in the sample, around 89% are singletons; the top ten hold over 0.35%. Autoimmune disease history or systemic immunosuppression barred patients. The timepoints at which blood was sampled were baseline, cycle 4 day 1, and cycle 7 day 1. This CDR3 contains 14 residues. V was clipped by 3 bases and J by 0 bases, with 5 bases between them. Per germline, CDR1 SEHNR and CDR2 FQNEAQ (reference sequence). The chain uses TRBV7-9 and TRBJ2-2; D not resolved. This clonotype was obtained from an adult with an advanced solid tumor such as melanoma, head and neck, liver or kidney cancer. The sequences come from CD4+ or CD8+ T cells sorted from blood, collected in a trial of the OX40 agonist ivuxolimab. For the CDR3, the DNA is TGTGCCAGCAGCTTTGGTACGAACACCGGGGAGCTGTTTTTT. Encoded protein: CASSFGTNTGELFF.